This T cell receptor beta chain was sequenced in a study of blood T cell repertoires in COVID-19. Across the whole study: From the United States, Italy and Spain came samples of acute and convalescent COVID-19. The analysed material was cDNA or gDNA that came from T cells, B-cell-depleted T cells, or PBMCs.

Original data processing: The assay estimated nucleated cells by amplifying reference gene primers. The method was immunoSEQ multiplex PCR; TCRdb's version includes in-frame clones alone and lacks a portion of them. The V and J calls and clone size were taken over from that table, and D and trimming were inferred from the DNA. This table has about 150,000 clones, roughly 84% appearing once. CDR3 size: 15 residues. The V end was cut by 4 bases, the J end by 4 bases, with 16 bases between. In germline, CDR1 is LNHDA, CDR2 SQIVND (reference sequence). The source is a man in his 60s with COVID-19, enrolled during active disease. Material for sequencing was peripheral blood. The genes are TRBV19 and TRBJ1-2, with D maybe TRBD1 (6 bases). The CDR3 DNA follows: TGTGCCAGTAGTACGAAAACAGGGCATATCTATGGCTACACCTTC. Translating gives CASSTKTGHIYGYTF.